The present T cell receptor (beta chain) was sequenced within a study of tissue T cells after allogeneic stem cell transplantation. Study-level findings and limits: Across patients, clones rarely overlapped, yet motif clusters were shared tissue-specifically. Limitations included a small, clinically heterogeneous cohort and limited sampling depth. Some tissue clones might be persisting host cells; their alloreactivity or antigen specificity was not determined.

The ends lost 3 bases at V and 1 base at J; junction bases unmatched: 4. Germline V lookup: CDR1 LGHDT, CDR2 YNNKEL (reference sequence). This CDR3 has 15 residues. For this clone: The antigen is not known.

The data were produced by immunoSEQ multiplex PCR, yet TCRdb's version contains in-frame clones alone and is incomplete. The sample yields about 43,000 clones, 80% to 95% seen once. Sequences were derived from blood, sampled before transplantation. The chain is built from TRBV3-1 (or the pseudogene TRBV3-2) and TRBJ2-3; 7 bases match TRBD2. The sequence came from a woman between 35 and 75 years old who later had graft-versus-host disease after an allogeneic stem cell transplant. For the CDR3, the DNA is TGTGCCAGCAGCCACTCTAGCGGAGGCACAGATACGCAGTATTTT. Encoded protein: CASSHSSGGTDTQYF.